The rows below give T cell receptor beta chains drawn from one sample of a study of neurological immune-mediated disorders. MiXCR, run by TCRdb on the 5' RACE reads, gives a single entry per CDR3 protein. This table holds nearly 30,000 distinct CDR3 sequences, around 10% found once. Material for sequencing was PBMCs. These receptors came from an older woman in good health. Each CDR3 is given with its conserved first and last residue. Each record gives: clone size, D gene, V gene, J gene, CDR3 protein, CDR3 DNA. D genes are given only for firm matches. Size tells how often a clone was seen (once, few, many) or the class of an expanded clone, and some rows leave it out.

>many|.|TRBV6-2/TRBV6-3|TRBJ2-6
CAGRGSGANVLTF
TGTGCCGGACGGGGGTCTGGGGCCAACGTCCTGACTTTC
>many|TRBD2|TRBV5-1|TRBJ2-7
CASSLGAGDSFYEQYF
TGCGCCAGCAGCTTGGGAGCGGGGGACTCCTTCTACGAGCAGTACTTC
>.|.|TRBV29-1|TRBJ1-3
CSVVGGSGNIIYF
TGTAGCGTTGTGGGGGGGTCCGGAAACATCATATATTTT
>many|.|TRBV27|TRBJ1-1
CASSFGTLNTEAFF
TGTGCCAGCAGTTTTGGTACCCTGAACACTGAAGCTTTCTTT
>.|.|TRBV12-3/TRBV12-4|TRBJ1-5
CASSLRSDNQPQHF
TGTGCCAGCAGTTTAAGATCGGACAATCAGCCCCAACATTTT
>many|TRBD1|TRBV9|TRBJ2-7
CASSATDRVTYEQYF
TGTGCCAGCAGCGCGACAGACAGGGTAACCTACGAGCAGTACTTC
>many|TRBD1|TRBV5-1|TRBJ1-1
CASSLDWPGGKGTEAFF
TGCGCCAGCAGCTTGGACTGGCCAGGGGGGAAGGGCACTGAAGCTTTCTTT
>many|.|TRBV7-2|TRBJ1-1
CASSPVSTPPEAFF
TGTGCCAGCAGCCCCGTTTCTACGCCCCCTGAAGCTTTCTTT
>many|TRBD1|TRBV12-3/TRBV12-4|TRBJ1-1
CASQLGTVNTEAFF
TGTGCCAGCCAATTAGGGACAGTGAACACTGAAGCTTTCTTT
>many|.|TRBV2|TRBJ2-4
CASSEERAKNIQYF
TGTGCCAGCAGTGAAGAACGGGCCAAAAACATTCAGTACTTC
>many|TRBD1|TRBV7-2|TRBJ2-7
CASSPRTGLYEQYF
TGTGCCAGCAGCCCCAGGACAGGACTCTACGAGCAGTACTTC
>many|.|TRBV7-2|TRBJ1-2
CASSLDYGSGYGYTF
TGTGCCAGCAGCTTAGATTATGGCAGTGGATATGGCTACACCTTC
>many|.|TRBV7-2|TRBJ2-7
CASSLSGQGPSYEQYF
TGTGCCAGCAGCCTGAGCGGGCAGGGGCCATCCTACGAGCAGTACTTC
>many|.|TRBV6-2/TRBV6-3|TRBJ1-1
CASRVRAGGDEAFF
TGTGCCAGCAGGGTCCGCGCGGGGGGCGATGAAGCTTTCTTT
>many|.|TRBV3-1|TRBJ2-5
CASSQDGLSEETQYF
TGTGCCAGCAGCCAAGATGGATTATCGGAGGAGACCCAGTACTTC
>many|TRBD1|TRBV28|TRBJ1-2
CASSSLSTGGYGYTF
TGTGCCAGCAGTTCCCTTTCGACAGGGGGTTATGGCTACACCTTC
>many|.|TRBV25-1|TRBJ1-2
CASSRQHYGYTF
TGTGCCAGCAGTCGGCAGCACTATGGCTACACCTTC
>many|TRBD2|TRBV4-2|TRBJ2-7
CASSQPLAGGTYEQYF
TGTGCCAGCAGCCAACCTCTAGCGGGGGGCACCTACGAGCAGTACTTC
>many|TRBD2|TRBV3-1|TRBJ2-7
CASSPLAGYEQYF
TGTGCCAGCAGCCCACTAGCGGGCTACGAGCAGTACTTC
>many|.|TRBV10-3|TRBJ1-1
CAISESDRNTEAFF
TGTGCCATCAGTGAGTCAGACAGGAACACTGAAGCTTTCTTT
>many|.|TRBV20-1|TRBJ2-1
CSATLGGVRYNEQFF
TGCAGTGCTACCCTCGGTGGGGTTAGGTACAATGAGCAGTTCTTC
>medium-sized|.|TRBV12-3/TRBV12-4|TRBJ2-5
CASSLRSQETQYF
TGTGCCAGCAGCCTTCGTTCCCAAGAGACCCAGTACTTC
>many|.|TRBV12-3/TRBV12-4|TRBJ1-2
CASSLGQGNGYTF
TGTGCCAGCAGTTTGGGGCAGGGGAATGGCTACACCTTC